This note documents a single T cell receptor beta chain sequence. Data came from immunoSEQ multiplex PCR; TCRdb stores just in-frame clones and leaves some out. The repertoire consists of around 68,000 clones, with about 81% occurring once and the leading ten covering 9.2%. This sample was taken from a study of blood T cell repertoires in COVID-19. The trim removed 1 base at V and 0 bases at J, leaving 1 base unmatched. The V gene's germline CDR1 is LGHNA and CDR2 YSLEER. This CDR3 region has 15 residues. The TCR was taken from a human donor in a cohort sampled during active COVID-19. This chain links TRBV4-3 with TRBJ2-3, with 7 nucleotides matching TRBD1. Source material: peripheral blood. Here the CDR3 DNA reads TGCGCCAGCAGCCAAGGAGGGGGCAGCACAGATACGCAGTATTTT. Translation gives CASSQGGGSTDTQYF.